These 5 T cell receptor beta chains were all obtained from the same sample, sequenced in a study of OX40 agonist ivuxolimab in advanced cancers. Data came from immunoSEQ multiplex PCR; TCRdb stores just in-frame clones and leaves some out. This sample yields roughly 61,000 clones, of which 87% are seen a single time; less than 0.45% belongs to the top ten. Sequenced material: CD4+ or CD8+ T cells sorted from blood, taken in a trial of the OX40 agonist ivuxolimab. All receptors derive from an adult with an advanced solid tumor such as melanoma, head and neck, liver or kidney cancer.

This sequence joins TRBV4-3 and TRBJ2-7; either TRBD1 or TRBD2 may supply D (5 bases each). V dropped 0 bases and J dropped 6 bases, with 15 bases sitting between them. There are 15 residues in the CDR3. The germline V gene has CDR1 LGHNA and CDR2 YSLEER. CDR3: CASSQDLGTSGEQYF. The CDR3, as DNA: TGCGCCAGCAGCCAAGATTTGGGGACCAGTGGCGAGCAGTACTTC.

The rearrangement joins TRBV4-2 to TRBJ2-3; TRBD1 might be the D (5 bases). The length of the CDR3 is 15 residues. V lost 1 base and J lost 2, with 10 bases in between. Germline V gene lookup returns CDR1 LGHNA and CDR2 YNFKEQ. CDR3 bases: TGTGCCAGCAGCCAAGCGACAGATAACACAGATACGCAGTATTTT. As protein: CASSQATDNTDTQYF.

The chain links TRBV7-3 to TRBJ1-1; D ambiguous. Trimming removed 0 bases from V and 3 bases from J, with 5 bases in between. This CDR3 is built from 13 residues. Germline assignment: CDR1 SGHTA and CDR2 FQGTGA. The CDR3 region is CASSLTQDTEAFF. CDR3 nucleotides: TGTGCCAGCAGCTTAACACAAGACACTGAAGCTTTCTTT. The complete variable domain, with remaining parts taken from reference TRBV7-3 and TRBJ1-1, reads GAGVSQTPSNKVTEKGKYVELRCDPISGHTALYWYRQSLGQGPEFLIYFQGTGAADDSGLPNDRFFAVRPEGSVSTLKIQRTERGDSAVYLCASSLTQDTEAFFGQGTRLTVV.

This chain joins TRBV6-5 and TRBJ1-6; D unclear. The CDR3 is made up of 15 amino acids. The germline V and J ends were trimmed by 8 bases and 0 bases, with 11 bases remaining between them. Per the germline V gene, CDR1 is MNHEY and CDR2 is SVGAGI. In DNA form, the CDR3 reads TGTGCCAGCGTCGACGGGAGCTCCTATAATTCACCCCTCCACTTT. Translated: CASVDGSSYNSPLHF.

The rearrangement links TRBV6-1 to TRBJ1-6; D might be TRBD1 (5 bases). The V gene's germline CDR1 is MNHNS and CDR2 SASEGT. The CDR3 consists of 13 residues. V lost 6 bases, J lost 4 bases, and 7 bases lay in between. The CDR3 DNA is TGTGCCAGCAGGGACACGTATAATTCACCCCTCCACTTT. The encoded protein is CASRDTYNSPLHF.